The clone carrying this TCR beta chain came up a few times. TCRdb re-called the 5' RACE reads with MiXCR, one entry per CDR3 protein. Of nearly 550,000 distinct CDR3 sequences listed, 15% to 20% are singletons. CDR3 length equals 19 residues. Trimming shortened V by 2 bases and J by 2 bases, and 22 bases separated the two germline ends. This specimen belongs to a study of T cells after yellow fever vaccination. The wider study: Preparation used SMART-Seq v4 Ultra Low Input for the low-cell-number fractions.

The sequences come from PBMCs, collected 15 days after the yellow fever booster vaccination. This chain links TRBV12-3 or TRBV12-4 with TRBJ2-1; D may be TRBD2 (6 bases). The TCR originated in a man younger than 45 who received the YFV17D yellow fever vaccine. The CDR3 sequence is CASSLSPGARGKTYNEQFF. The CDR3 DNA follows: TGTGCCAGCAGTTTAAGCCCCGGAGCCCGGGGGAAGACCTACAATGAGCAGTTCTTC.